Below are 22 T cell receptor beta chains sequenced from a single sample in a study of control samples from healthy donors and cancer patients. TCRdb keeps only in-frame clones here, not all; method: immunoSEQ multiplex PCR. The repertoire holds over 200,000 clones, with around 79% as singletons. Sequencing was performed on PBMCs. These TCRs come from a woman between 55 and 75 years old with lung cancer.

The chain is built from TRBV7-3 and TRBJ2-2; 8 bases match TRBD2. This CDR3 has 16 amino acids. Germline CDR1 is SGHTA and CDR2 is FQGTGA. With 1 base clipped from V and 4 bases from J, the junction kept 5 bases outside the gene matches. Here the CDR3 reads CASSLRAGAATGELFF. The CDR3 DNA sequence: TGTGCCAGCAGCTTAAGAGCGGGAGCGGCCACCGGGGAGCTGTTTTTT.

This chain uses TRBV6-5 with TRBJ1-2, with 8 bases matching TRBD1. CDR3 length equals 14 residues. Germline V gene sequence: CDR1 MNHEY, CDR2 SVGAGI. The V gene end was trimmed by 6 bases and the J gene end by 5 bases; junction bases not matched to a gene: 8. CDR3 loop: CASRQTGGSYGYTF. The CDR3, as DNA: TGTGCCAGCAGACAAACAGGGGGGTCGTATGGCTACACCTTC.

V usage is TRBV2 and J usage is TRBJ1-1; D call uncertain. The V end was cut by 6 bases, the J end by 1 base, with 12 bases between. CDR1 is SNHLY and CDR2 is FYNNEI in the germline V gene. The CDR3 sequence is 14 residues long. The CDR3 nucleotides read TGTGCCAGCAGGGTCCGAGTGGGGAACACTGAAGCTTTCTTT. Protein product: CASRVRVGNTEAFF.

The genes are TRBV7-2 and TRBJ2-7, with 12 bases that match TRBD2. Germline V gene lookup returns CDR1 SGHTA and CDR2 FQGNSA. This CDR3 has 15 residues. V shed 7 bases, J shed 0 bases, and the junction held 4 bases outside the gene matches. The CDR3 protein is CASIQTSGSSYEQYF. The CDR3 region has the DNA TGTGCCAGCATCCAGACTAGCGGGAGCTCCTACGAGCAGTACTTC.

This chain links TRBV4-2 with TRBJ2-3, with D possibly being TRBD2 (6 bases). CDR1 is LGHNA and CDR2 is YNFKEQ in the germline V gene. V lost 0 bases and J 6 bases, leaving 19 bases between the germline ends. There are 17 residues in the CDR3. CDR3 nucleotides: TGTGCCAGCAGCCAAGATCTAGCGAGAGGGATCGGGGATACGCAGTATTTT. Its protein is CASSQDLARGIGDTQYF.

This clone was counted between two and nine times. The rearrangement links TRBV5-5 to TRBJ1-5; a weak D match, TRBD1 (5 bases). Germline CDR1 reads SGHKS; CDR2 reads YYEKEE (reference sequence). With 4 bases removed from V and 3 bases from J, the gap between germline ends came to 11 bases. The CDR3 runs to 14 residues. CDR3 amino acids: CASSPSGNNQPQHF. The CDR3 nucleotides read TGTGCCAGCAGCCCCTCAGGGAACAATCAGCCCCAGCATTTT.

CDR3 amino acids: CASSLGRGAAYEQYF. DNA of the CDR3: TGTGCCAGCAGTTTAGGGAGGGGGGCTGCCTACGAGCAGTACTTC. The rearrangement joins TRBV27 to TRBJ2-7, with D maybe TRBD2 (7 bases). Germline loops: CDR1 MNHEY, CDR2 SMNVEV (reference sequence). Trimming removed 2 bases from V and 2 bases from J, with 13 bases in between. The CDR3 spans 15 residues.

The rearrangement joins TRBV5-4 to TRBJ2-3; D unclear. Germline V CDR1 and CDR2: SGHNT, YYREEE (reference sequence). V lost 0 bases to trimming and J lost 1 base, with 12 bases between them. There are 16 residues in the CDR3. The CDR3 DNA is TGTGCCAGCAGCTTGGGTGGTAGGGTACGCACAGATACGCAGTATTTT. Encoded protein: CASSLGGRVRTDTQYF.

CDR3 nucleotides: TGTGTGTCGTCGGGTGGCTATGGCTACACCTTC. This sequence encodes CVSSGGYGYTF. The rearrangement uses TRBV28 and TRBJ1-2; D gene ambiguous. From germline, CDR1 is MDHEN and CDR2 SYDVKM. CDR3 length: 11 residues.

The chain couples TRBV3-1 (or the pseudogene TRBV3-2) to TRBJ2-7; 7 bases are a match to TRBD1. CDR1 and CDR2 (germline): LGHDT, YNNKEL (reference sequence). There are 17 residues in the CDR3. The junction had 12 bases not matched to a gene; V was cut back by 3 bases and J by 1 base. CDR3: CASSHKETGVLSYEQYF. CDR3 coding DNA: TGTGCCAGCAGCCACAAGGAAACAGGGGTCTTATCCTACGAGCAGTACTTC.

This clone has more than one count but fewer than ten. The chain links TRBV18 to TRBJ1-1; 7 bases map to TRBD1. Looked up from germline, CDR1 is KGHSH and CDR2 is LQKENI. After removal of 6 bases from V and 3 bases from J, the junction contained 10 bases not matched to a gene. The CDR3 runs 15 residues. The CDR3 sequence: CASSPNRGFDTEAFF. Here the CDR3 DNA reads TGTGCCAGCTCGCCAAACAGGGGATTTGACACTGAAGCTTTCTTT. The full variable domain, its missing parts supplied by reference TRBV18 and TRBJ1-1, is NAGVMQNPRHLVRRRGQEARLRCSPMKGHSHVYWYRQLPEEGLKFMVYLQKENIIDESGMPKERFSAEFPKEGPSILRIQQVVRGDSAAYFCASSPNRGFDTEAFFGQGTRLTVV.

V usage is TRBV29-1 and J usage is TRBJ2-6; D unresolved. V dropped 8 bases and J dropped 0 bases, with 11 bases sitting between them. CDR3 length equals 14 residues. Germline V gene data show CDR1 as SQVTM and CDR2 as ANQGSEA. The CDR3 DNA follows: TGCAGCTCCTCCGATAACTCTGGGGCCAACGTCCTGACTTTC. Its protein is CSSSDNSGANVLTF.

This clone appeared a few times. The J gene is TRBJ2-7, the V gene TRBV2; D perhaps matches TRBD2 (8 bases). This CDR3 has 15 residues. Per germline, CDR1 SNHLY and CDR2 FYNNEI. Trimming shortened V by 7 bases and J by 9 bases, and 25 bases separated the two germline ends. The CDR3 protein is CASMEGLGGFWGQYF. CDR3 nucleotides: TGTGCCAGCATGGAGGGACTAGGGGGCTTTTGGGGGCAGTACTTC.

This chain connects TRBV4-2 to TRBJ1-4; a possible D gene is TRBD1 (5 bases). V was trimmed by 4 bases and J by 4 bases, leaving 13 bases between them. Germline CDR1 is LGHNA and CDR2 is YNFKEQ. The CDR3 contains 15 residues. The DNA of the CDR3 is TGTGCCAGCAGCCGCGAGACGGGACTTAATGAAAAACTGTTTTTT. Protein sequence: CASSRETGLNEKLFF.

The V call is TRBV3-1 (or the pseudogene TRBV3-2), the J call TRBJ1-2; D gene ambiguous. This CDR3 comprises 15 residues. The germline V gene encodes CDR1 LGHDT and CDR2 YNNKEL (reference sequence). Trimming pared 0 bases from V and 0 bases from J, leaving 8 bases between. CDR3 in amino acids: CASSQESIANYGYTF. The CDR3 nucleotides read TGTGCCAGCAGCCAAGAAAGTATAGCTAACTATGGCTACACCTTC.

The rearrangement uses TRBV3-1 (or the pseudogene TRBV3-2) and TRBJ2-1; 8 bases match TRBD2. The CDR3 runs 16 residues. CDR1 is LGHDT, CDR2 YNNKEL, per germline (reference sequence). The V gene end was trimmed by 0 bases and the J gene end by 4 bases; junction bases not matched to a gene: 5. CDR3 in amino acids: CASSQEGASGYNEQFF. Here the CDR3 DNA reads TGTGCCAGCAGCCAAGAGGGTGCTAGCGGGTACAATGAGCAGTTCTTC.

This sequence joins TRBV25-1 and TRBJ2-7; D gene unclear. Looked up from germline, CDR1 is MGHDK and CDR2 is SYGVNS. The CDR3 is 13 amino acids. V dropped 4 bases and J dropped 0 bases, with 7 bases sitting between them. The CDR3 sequence: CASSAGPSYEQYF. For the CDR3, the DNA is TGTGCCAGCAGTGCTGGTCCCTCCTACGAGCAGTACTTC.

The V gene is TRBV18, the J gene TRBJ2-7, with 9 bases fitting TRBD2. The CDR3 runs to 15 residues. The V gene's germline CDR1 is KGHSH and CDR2 LQKENI. J lost 0 bases, V lost 3 bases, and 3 bases had no gene match. Written as DNA, the CDR3 is TGTGCCAGCTCACCTAGCGGGAGAAGCTCCTACGAGCAGTACTTC. Protein product: CASSPSGRSSYEQYF.

The chain links TRBV7-8 to TRBJ2-7; possibly TRBD1 for D (5 bases). This CDR3 has 15 amino acids. CDR1 and CDR2 from the germline V gene are SGHVS and FQNEAQ. V dropped 1 base and J dropped 2 bases, with 12 bases sitting between them. The CDR3 nucleotides read TGTGCCAGCAGCTTAGTAGGCCAGGGCACCTACGAGCAGTACTTC. This translates into CASSLVGQGTYEQYF.

This chain uses TRBV27 with TRBJ1-1; weak D call: TRBD1 (5 bases). Germline CDR1 reads MNHEY; CDR2 reads SMNVEV (reference sequence). The CDR3 totals 16 residues. V was pared by 9 bases and J by 5 bases, with 25 bases between. As DNA, the CDR3 is TGTGCCAGTACCCACTCTGGGGCGAGGCGGATGACTGAAGCTTTCTTT. This translates into CASTHSGARRMTEAFF.

The chain carries TRBV9 and TRBJ2-7, with TRBD2 identical over 11 bases. CDR1 SGDLS and CDR2 YYNGEE come from the germline V gene. This CDR3 contains 19 residues. Trimming at V came to 4 bases and at J to 3 bases, leaving 18 bases not matched to a gene. The CDR3 sequence is CASSPSISSRTSGGYEQYF. The CDR3 DNA is TGTGCCAGCAGCCCCAGCATTAGCTCACGAACTAGCGGGGGCTACGAGCAGTACTTC.

This chain joins TRBV5-1 and TRBJ1-2; D uncertain. Germline CDR1 and CDR2: SGHRS and YFSETQ. Trimming took off 0 bases at V and 4 bases at J, with 7 bases between the two ends. This CDR3 contains 13 residues. CDR3 coding DNA: TGCGCCAGCAGCTTGGACGGACTCTATGGCTACACCTTC. Amino acids: CASSLDGLYGYTF.